The 6 T cell receptor beta chains reported below all come from one sample, sequenced in a study of metastatic and nonmetastatic thyroid tumors. TCRdb re-called the PCR reads through MiXCR. The table includes approximately 15,000 clones, around 20% detected once. All patients reached thyroid surgery having received no treatment beforehand. The sequencing sample was made of blood. The receptor set was obtained from a female donor with papillary thyroid cancer or a benign thyroid nodule (not recorded which). Some clones in this sample may be carry-over from other donors' samples.

This clone is deemed medium-sized. The chain is built from TRBV12-3 or TRBV12-4 and TRBJ2-2; D not resolved. The ends were cut back, 0 bases at V and 6 bases at J, with 8 bases in the middle. CDR3 length: 14 amino acids. CDR3 sequence (DNA): TGTGCCAGCAGTTTAGCGTTGGGTGCCGGGGAGCTGTTTTTT. This codes for CASSLALGAGELFF.

This clone was observed many times. The chain combines TRBV11-1 with TRBJ2-2; TRBD1 agrees at 10 bases. Germline V lookup: CDR1 SGHAT, CDR2 FQDESV (reference sequence). The length of the CDR3 is 16 residues. V dropped 4 bases and J dropped 4; count of bases not matched to a gene: 6. Here the CDR3 reads CASSSRQGAVTGELFF. CDR3 in DNA: TGTGCCAGCAGCTCCCGACAGGGGGCTGTCACCGGGGAGCTGTTTTTT.

This clone has a handful of counts. The chain combines TRBV24-1 with TRBJ2-1; weak D call: TRBD2 (6 bases). Looked up from germline, CDR1 is KGHDR and CDR2 is SFDVKD. Trimming shortened V by 7 bases and J by 2 bases, and 20 bases separated the two germline ends. This CDR3 has 17 amino acids. The DNA for the CDR3 is TGTGCCACCAGCGATCCGGTTTCTAGCGTGGCCTACAATGAGCAGTTCTTC. Its protein is CATSDPVSSVAYNEQFF.

By frequency in the sample, this clone is medium-sized. V usage is TRBV2 and J usage is TRBJ2-2; D gene ambiguous. The germline V and J ends were trimmed by 4 bases and 7 bases, with 10 bases remaining between them. CDR1 is SNHLY and CDR2 is FYNNEI in the germline V gene. There are 13 residues in the CDR3. The CDR3 reads CASSGSTRGELFF. Here the CDR3 DNA reads TGTGCCAGCAGTGGTTCGACTCGCGGGGAGCTGTTTTTT.

The chain carries TRBV6-2 or TRBV6-3 and TRBJ2-4; D is perhaps TRBD1 or TRBD2 (5 bases each). Germline V gives CDR1 MNHEY, CDR2 SVGEGT. The CDR3 spans 14 residues. V was clipped by 1 base and J by 1 base, with 5 bases between them. The CDR3 protein is CASSYWGAKNIQYF. For the CDR3, the DNA is TGTGCCAGCAGTTACTGGGGGGCCAAAAACATTCAGTACTTC.

The rearrangement joins TRBV6-1 to TRBJ2-5, with TRBD2 matching over 14 bases. The V gene's germline CDR1 is MNHNS and CDR2 SASEGT. The CDR3 runs 15 residues. The V segment lost 6 bases and the J segment 5 bases; nucleotides outside the gene matches: 5. The CDR3 spells CASSGLAGGEETQYF. CDR3 DNA: TGTGCCAGCAGCGGACTAGCGGGAGGAGAGGAGACCCAGTACTTC.